This T cell receptor beta chain derives from a study of shared clonotypes between healthy human individuals. General study findings and limits: Clonotype sharing across several donors was observed for roughly 5% of naive CD4 clonotypes.

CD4+ cells yielded CD45RA+ naive and CD45RA-negative memory subsets. With respect to this clone: The antigen is undetermined.

The authors distributed each subset's genomic DNA evenly over several immunoSEQ plates. Replicate PCRs run on sorted subsets employed roughly 180 ng DNA, 30,000 to 35,000 T cell genomes. Repertoires were generated with immunoSEQ multiplex PCR, while TCRdb's copy carries only in-frame clones and drops some. The data contain some 2 million clones, about 95% of them singletons. Germline V gene data show CDR1 as LNHDA and CDR2 as SQIVND (reference sequence). After removal of 6 bases from V and 7 bases from J, the junction contained 4 bases not matched to a gene. CDR3 length: 14 amino acids. V and J are TRBV19 and TRBJ1-6; TRBD1 matches 9 bases. Sequenced: naive CD4+ T cells sorted from blood. The subset here: CD45RA+ positively selected. The sequence was collected from a young man in good health. The CDR3 DNA is TGTGCCAGTAGGGCGACAGGGGGGAATTCACCCCTCCACTTT. Translated, it gives CASRATGGNSPLHF.